This section outlines one T cell receptor beta chain sequence together with its context. Its antigen is currently not known. No per-base quality is available; no much larger clone lies one base away. TCRbeta CDR3 regions were amplified from genomic DNA using the immunoSEQ Assay, a bias-controlled multiplex PCR. As for the authors' bioinformatics: Nucleated cell counts per sample were estimated from amplification of reference gene primers within the assay. To quantify the absolute abundance of each unique TCRbeta CDR3 rearrangement, sequence reads were collapsed and filtered. For each sample, productive Simpson clonality was calculated by taking the square root of Simpson's diversity index across productive rearrangements. TCRdb took this table from immuneACCESS and kept in-frame rearrangements with V and J called. Such tables lack part of the clones; where checked against another copy, unresolved V genes explain under half of the gap, and the rest is unexplained. Clonal size and the V and J genes are those of that table, whereas D and trimming came from the DNA. The table for this sample lists about 310,000 clones; roughly 87% of them were counted only once. Of the sample, about 8.9% is held by the ten largest clones.

This entry belongs to a study of blood T cell repertoires in COVID-19 (dated by TCRdb to 2018 to 2020). Looking at the study overall: The collaborator samples originated in the United States, Italy and Spain and spanned the acute and convalescent phases of COVID-19. Sample metadata almost always included a de-identified subject ID, COVID-19 status, age in years and sex. Where HLA class I and class II types were available, the types were taken from metadata supplied by the sample provider, not from assay-based typing. Subjects who had been exposed to COVID-19, were actively infected with it, or had recovered from it provided the deeply sampled blood TCRbeta repertoires that made up the dataset. The material from the prospective study consisted of cDNA or gDNA derived from T cells, B-cell-depleted T cells, or PBMCs. The repertoires were released in a freely available public database meant as a resource for research on the immune response to SARS-CoV-2. The samples were drawn from two sources: the first 160 participants of the ongoing ImmuneRACE study, and 1,254 subjects contributed by 6 global collaborators.

Points the paper makes about the study in general: Clinical and demographic metadata were provided uncurated, with the amount varying by source and participant.

In the prospective study, participants were roughly 18 to 100 years old, resided in about 25 geographic areas of the United States, and were enrolled through a virtual design. To assign participants to cohorts, the prospective study relied on clinical history that participants themselves reported in a screening survey and a study questionnaire. For ImmuneRACE Cohort 3, a participant was defined as recovered based on two consecutive negative NP/OP PCR tests, clearance by a healthcare professional, or resolution of symptoms. Each participant in the prospective study had whole blood, serum and a nasopharyngeal or oropharyngeal swab collected by mobile phlebotomists. Additional blood draws and questionnaires over an approximately 2-month period could optionally be provided by prospective study participants. Before DNA extraction, blood samples from the prospective study were shipped at room temperature or frozen.

Sequenced sample: PBMCs or T cells enriched from blood (not recorded which). The TCR comes from a woman under 30 who had recovered from COVID-19.

The CDR3 protein: CASSSAQGSPEAFF. The nucleotide sequence is given as TGTGCCAGCAGCTCCGCACAGGGGTCCCCTGAAGCTTTCTTT. The chain employs TRBV7-9 and TRBJ1-1; the junction holds 7 bases that match TRBD1. Germline trimming: 4 bases from V, 6 bases from J; junction bases outside gene matches: 8. Reading from cysteine to phenylalanine, the CDR3 counts 14 amino acids. The retained sequence is limited to the CDR3, 42 bases, with the frame set at the first base. The germline V gene (reference sequence) sets CDR1 to SEHNR and CDR2 to FQNEAQ.